These 8 T cell receptor beta chains originate from one sample sequenced in a study of human T cells and chemical hapten exposure. Time point specified: patch test 3, about 24 weeks after DPC sensitization. Noted treatment: therapeutic diphenylcyclopropenone sensitization with weekly scalp DPC. TCRdb re-analysed the RACE reads in MiXCR, keeping a single row per CDR3 protein. The data contain about 52,000 distinct CDR3 sequences, approximately 9.9% of them singletons. Specimen: whole blood, collected in connection with sensitization to the hapten diphenylcyclopropenone (DPC). These receptors were collected from a woman in her forties with alopecia areata. Some clones in this sample may be carry-over from other donors' samples.

This clonotype was seen ten or more times. The chain has TRBV7-6 and TRBJ2-3; perhaps TRBD1 as D (5 bases). This CDR3 has 15 amino acids. Trimming stripped 1 base from V and 0 bases from J, with 8 bases between. Germline V gene sequence: CDR1 SGHVS, CDR2 FNYEAQ. In DNA, the CDR3 is TGTGCCAGCAGCTTAGTGGCAGGGAGCACAGATACGCAGTATTTT. Protein product: CASSLVAGSTDTQYF.

This clonotype has a handful of counts. The V gene is TRBV9, the J gene TRBJ2-2; 9 bases fit TRBD2. There are 16 residues in the CDR3. Germline CDR1 is SGDLS and CDR2 is YYNGEE. V trimming: 4 bases; J trimming: 0 bases; junction bases outside the gene matches: 4. The DNA for the CDR3 is TGTGCCAGCAGCACCCGACTAGCGGCGAACACCGGGGAGCTGTTTTTT. Translation gives CASSTRLAANTGELFF.

This clonotype was detected ten times or more. The chain joins TRBV28 to TRBJ1-5; 7 nucleotides agree with TRBD1. Unmatched junction bases numbered 5, after V lost 5 bases and J lost 4 bases. The CDR3 consists of 14 residues. Germline V lookup: CDR1 MDHEN, CDR2 SYDVKM. The chain's CDR3 is CASSILQGNQPQHF. For the CDR3, the DNA is TGTGCCAGCAGTATACTACAGGGGAATCAGCCCCAGCATTTT.

This clonotype was seen a few times. V gene TRBV7-3 combines with J gene TRBJ2-1; 7 bases fit TRBD1. Losses at the gene ends were 3 bases for V and 8 bases for J; bases not matched to a gene: 10. The CDR3 sequence is 15 residues long. Germline CDR1 SGHTA, CDR2 FQGTGA. CDR3: CASSLTGSPNDEQFF. The CDR3 bases are TGTGCCAGCAGCTTGACAGGGTCACCGAATGATGAGCAGTTCTTC.

This clonotype was observed many times. The chain is built from TRBV4-2 and TRBJ2-3; D may correspond to TRBD1 or TRBD2 (6 bases each). The CDR3 is 13 residues long. The germline V gene has CDR1 LGHNA and CDR2 YNFKEQ. The V and J ends lost 4 bases and 10 bases respectively, with 15 bases between them. This CDR3 is CASSREGGFAQYF. As DNA, the CDR3 is TGTGCCAGCAGCCGAGAAGGGGGGTTTGCGCAGTATTTT.

The V gene is TRBV12-3 or TRBV12-4, the J gene TRBJ2-1; 7 nucleotides agree with TRBD1. V lost 7 bases to trimming and J lost 10 bases; unmatched junction nucleotides: 16. The CDR3 has 15 amino acids. This CDR3 reads CASTPRTGVTMEQFF. The CDR3 DNA is TGTGCCAGCACCCCCCGCACAGGGGTAACAATGGAGCAGTTCTTC.

The chain links TRBV7-9 to TRBJ2-5; 8 bases agree with TRBD1. The CDR3 is 14 residues long. Germline CDR1 and CDR2: SEHNR and FQNEAQ (reference sequence). V lost 4 bases and J lost 5; bases outside the gene matches: 6. The DNA for the CDR3 is TGTGCCAGCAGCTCCGCAGGGGGCCCGGAGACCCAGTACTTC. Translating gives CASSSAGGPETQYF.

The J gene is TRBJ2-1, the V gene TRBV14; 9 nucleotides align to TRBD2. The germline V gene encodes CDR1 SGHDN and CDR2 FVKESK. CDR3 size: 13 residues. The ends lost 4 bases at V and 8 bases at J; junction bases unmatched: 3. The CDR3 here is CASSLVAGDEQFF. The CDR3 DNA follows: TGTGCCAGCAGCCTTGTAGCGGGGGATGAGCAGTTCTTC.